This T cell receptor beta chain was sequenced during a study of high-grade serous ovarian cancer treatment subgroups. Study observations and caveats: The analyses considered CDR3 and ignored CDR1 and CDR2. Without spatial data, bulk sequencing limits insight into HGSC tumor diversity.

On this clone itself: The antigen remains undetermined.

Tumor samples were taken before definitive surgery or chemotherapy. The data were produced by immunoSEQ multiplex PCR, yet TCRdb's version contains in-frame clones alone and is incomplete. The sample includes more than 35,000 clones, roughly three quarters of them seen just once. V lost 2 bases, J lost 2 bases, and 7 bases lay in between. This CDR3 contains 13 residues. The germline gives CDR1 SGHNT, CDR2 YENEEA. Input material: tumor tissue. The chain joins TRBV11-3 to TRBJ2-7; D is perhaps TRBD2 (6 bases). The TCR sequence derives from a human donor with high-grade serous ovarian cancer. For the CDR3, the DNA is TGTGCCAGCAGCTTAAGGACTACCTACGAGCAGTACTTC. Translating gives CASSLRTTYEQYF.